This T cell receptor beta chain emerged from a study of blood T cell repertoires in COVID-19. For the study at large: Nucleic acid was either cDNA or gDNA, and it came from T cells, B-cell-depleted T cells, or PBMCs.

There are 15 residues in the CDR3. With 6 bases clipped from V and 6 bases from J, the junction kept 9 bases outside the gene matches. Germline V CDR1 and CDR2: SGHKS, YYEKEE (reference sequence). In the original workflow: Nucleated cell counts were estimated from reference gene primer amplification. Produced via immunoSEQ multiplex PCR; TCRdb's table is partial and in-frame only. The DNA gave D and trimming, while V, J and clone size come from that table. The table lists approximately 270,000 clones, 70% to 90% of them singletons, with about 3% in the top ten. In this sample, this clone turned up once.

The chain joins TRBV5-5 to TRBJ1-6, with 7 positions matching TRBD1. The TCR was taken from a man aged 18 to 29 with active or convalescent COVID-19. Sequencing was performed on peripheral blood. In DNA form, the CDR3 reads TGTGCCAGCAACGTGCCGGGACAGCCTAATTCACCCCTCCACTTT. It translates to CASNVPGQPNSPLHF. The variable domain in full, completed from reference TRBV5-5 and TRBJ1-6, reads DAGVTQSPTHLIKTRGQQVTLRCSPISGHKSVSWYQQVLGQGPQFIFQYYEKEERGRGNFPDRFSARQFPNYSSELNVNALLLGDSALYLCASNVPGQPNSPLHFGNGTRLTVT.